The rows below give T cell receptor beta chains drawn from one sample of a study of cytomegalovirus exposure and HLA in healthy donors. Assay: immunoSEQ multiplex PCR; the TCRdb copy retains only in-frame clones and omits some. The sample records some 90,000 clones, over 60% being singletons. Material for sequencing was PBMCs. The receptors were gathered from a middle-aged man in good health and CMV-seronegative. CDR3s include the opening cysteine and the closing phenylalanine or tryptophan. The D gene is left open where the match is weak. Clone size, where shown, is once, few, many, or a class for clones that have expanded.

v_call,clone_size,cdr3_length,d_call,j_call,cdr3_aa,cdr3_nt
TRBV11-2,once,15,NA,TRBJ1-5,CASSLDGRGNQPQHF,TGTGCCAGCAGCTTAGACGGGAGGGGCAATCAGCCCCAGCATTTT
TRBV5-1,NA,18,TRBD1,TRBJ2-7,CASSLIQTGTGKHYEQYF,TGCGCCAGCAGCCTAATCCAAACCGGGACAGGGAAACACTACGAGCAGTACTTC
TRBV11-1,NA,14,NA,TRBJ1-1,CASSLGRGSTEAFF,TGTGCCAGCAGCTTAGGCAGGGGTTCCACTGAAGCTTTCTTT
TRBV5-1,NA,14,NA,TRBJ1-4,CASSLVEGYEKLFF,TGCGCCAGCAGCTTGGTGGAGGGGTATGAAAAACTGTTTTTT
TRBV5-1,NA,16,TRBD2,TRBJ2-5,CASSLGLSGIQETQYF,TGCGCCAGCAGCTTGGGCCTTAGCGGGATCCAAGAGACCCAGTACTTC
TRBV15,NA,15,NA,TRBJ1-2,CATSRVPQGIYGYTF,TGTGCCACCAGCAGAGTACCACAGGGAATCTATGGCTACACCTTC
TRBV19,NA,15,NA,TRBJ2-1,CASSSSWRGYNEQFF,TGTGCCAGTAGTAGTAGCTGGCGGGGCTACAATGAGCAGTTCTTC
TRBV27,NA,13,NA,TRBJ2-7,CASSFAHTYEQYF,TGTGCCAGCAGTTTCGCACACACCTACGAGCAGTACTTC
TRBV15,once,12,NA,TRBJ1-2,CATSGEGCGYTF,TGTGCCACCAGCGGGGAGGGATGTGGCTACACCTTC
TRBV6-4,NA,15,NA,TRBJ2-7,CASSPQASSAYEQYF,TGTGCCAGCAGCCCTCAGGCAAGTTCTGCCTACGAGCAGTACTTC
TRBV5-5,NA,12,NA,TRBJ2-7,CASSLGQYEQYF,TGTGCCAGCAGCTTGGGGCAGTACGAGCAGTACTTC
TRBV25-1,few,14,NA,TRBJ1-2,CASSEWGGPGGYTF,TGTGCCAGCAGTGAATGGGGGGGTCCCGGCGGCTACACCTTC
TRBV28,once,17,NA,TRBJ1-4,CASSYQRQGGFNEKLFF,TGTGCCAGCAGTTACCAACGCCAGGGAGGCTTTAATGAAAAACTGTTTTTT
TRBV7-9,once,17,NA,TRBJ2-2,CASSHNTGPANTGELFF,TGTGCCAGCAGCCACAATACAGGCCCAGCGAACACCGGGGAGCTGTTTTTT
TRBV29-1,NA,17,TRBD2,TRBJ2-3,CSVCRLAGILRTDTQYF,TGCAGCGTTTGTAGACTAGCGGGGATACTTAGGACAGATACGCAGTATTTT
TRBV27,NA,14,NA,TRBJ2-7,CASRSGGGYYEQYF,TGTGCCAGCAGGTCGGGCGGGGGCTACTACGAGCAGTACTTC
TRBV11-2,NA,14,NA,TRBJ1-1,CASSGSMAGTEAFF,TGTGCCAGCAGCGGATCCATGGCGGGCACTGAAGCTTTCTTT
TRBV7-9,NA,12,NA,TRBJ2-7,CASSLAAGEQYF,TGTGCCAGCAGCTTAGCGGCTGGCGAGCAGTACTTC
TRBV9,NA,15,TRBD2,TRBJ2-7,CASSVASGPNYEQYF,TGTGCCAGCAGCGTAGCTAGCGGGCCTAACTACGAGCAGTACTTC
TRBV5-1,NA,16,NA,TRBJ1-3,CASSLAGALSGNTIYF,TGCGCCAGCAGCTTGGCCGGAGCACTCTCTGGAAACACCATATATTTT
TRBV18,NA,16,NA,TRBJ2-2,CASSQQGLSLAGELFF,TGTGCCAGCTCACAACAGGGATTATCTTTAGCCGGGGAGCTGTTTTTT
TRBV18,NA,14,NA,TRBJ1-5,CASSPDRNNQPQHF,TGTGCCAGCTCACCTGACAGGAACAATCAGCCCCAGCATTTT
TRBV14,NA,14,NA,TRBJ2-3,CASSQVLYTDTQYF,TGTGCCAGCAGCCAAGTTCTCTACACAGATACGCAGTATTTT
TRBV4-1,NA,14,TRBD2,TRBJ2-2,CASSLAGGTGELFF,TGCGCCAGCAGCCTAGCGGGGGGGACCGGGGAGCTGTTTTTT
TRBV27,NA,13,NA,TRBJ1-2,CASRLSGASGYTF,TGTGCCAGCAGACTATCAGGGGCTAGTGGCTACACCTTC
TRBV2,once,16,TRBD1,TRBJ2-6,CASIYWDRAGANVLTF,TGTGCCAGCATATACTGGGACAGGGCTGGGGCCAACGTCCTGACTTTC
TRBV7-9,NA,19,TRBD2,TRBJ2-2,CASSLSGLAGGPGTGELFF,TGTGCCAGCAGCTTATCCGGACTAGCGGGGGGCCCAGGGACCGGGGAGCTGTTTTTT
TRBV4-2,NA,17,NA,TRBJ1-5,CASSQMEQAYSNQPQHF,TGTGCCAGCAGCCAAATGGAACAGGCTTATAGCAATCAGCCCCAGCATTTT